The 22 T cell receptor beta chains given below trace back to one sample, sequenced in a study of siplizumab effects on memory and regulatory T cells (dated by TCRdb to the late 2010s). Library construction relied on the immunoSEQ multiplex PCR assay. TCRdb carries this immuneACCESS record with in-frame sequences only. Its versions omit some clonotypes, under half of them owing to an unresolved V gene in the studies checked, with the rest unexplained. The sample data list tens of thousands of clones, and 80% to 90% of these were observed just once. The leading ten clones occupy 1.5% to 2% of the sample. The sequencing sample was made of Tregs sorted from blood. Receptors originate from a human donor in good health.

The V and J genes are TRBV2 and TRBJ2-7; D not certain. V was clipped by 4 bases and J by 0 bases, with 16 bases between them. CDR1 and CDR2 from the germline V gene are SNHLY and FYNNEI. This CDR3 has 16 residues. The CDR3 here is CASSVLSQAPSYEQYF. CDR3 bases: TGTGCCAGCAGTGTATTATCGCAGGCACCCTCCTACGAGCAGTACTTC. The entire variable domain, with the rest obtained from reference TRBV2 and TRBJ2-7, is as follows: EPEVTQTPSHQVTQMGQEVILRCVPISNHLYFYWYRQILGQKVEFLVSFYNNEISEKSEIFDDQFSVERPDGSNFTLKIRSTKLEDSAMYFCASSVLSQAPSYEQYFGPGTRLTVT.

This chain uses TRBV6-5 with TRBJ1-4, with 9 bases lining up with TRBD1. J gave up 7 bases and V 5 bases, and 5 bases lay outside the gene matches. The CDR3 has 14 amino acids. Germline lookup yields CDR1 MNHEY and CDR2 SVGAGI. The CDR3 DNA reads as TGTGCCAGCAGTAACAGGGGGCGTCGTGAAAAACTGTTTTTT. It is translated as CASSNRGRREKLFF.

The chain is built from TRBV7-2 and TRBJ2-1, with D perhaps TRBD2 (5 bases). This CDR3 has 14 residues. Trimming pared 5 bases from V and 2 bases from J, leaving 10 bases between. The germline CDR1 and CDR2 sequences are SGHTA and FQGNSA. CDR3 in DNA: TGTGCCAGCAGCCTTTCGCGGGCCTACAATGAGCAGTTCTTC. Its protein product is CASSLSRAYNEQFF.

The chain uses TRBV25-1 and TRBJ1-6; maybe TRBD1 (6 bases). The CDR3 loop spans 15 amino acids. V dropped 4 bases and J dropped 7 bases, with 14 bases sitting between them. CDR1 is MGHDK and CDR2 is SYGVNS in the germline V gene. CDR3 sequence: CASSARGLGNSPLHF. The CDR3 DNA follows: TGTGCCAGCAGTGCGCGGGGGCTCGGAAATTCACCCCTCCACTTT.

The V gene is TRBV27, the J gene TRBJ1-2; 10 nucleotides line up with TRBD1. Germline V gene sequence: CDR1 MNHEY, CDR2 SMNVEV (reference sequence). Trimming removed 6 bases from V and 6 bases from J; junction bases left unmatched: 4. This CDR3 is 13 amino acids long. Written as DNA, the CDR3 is TGTGCCAGCAGACGACAGGGGGCGAATGGCTACACCTTC. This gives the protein CASRRQGANGYTF.

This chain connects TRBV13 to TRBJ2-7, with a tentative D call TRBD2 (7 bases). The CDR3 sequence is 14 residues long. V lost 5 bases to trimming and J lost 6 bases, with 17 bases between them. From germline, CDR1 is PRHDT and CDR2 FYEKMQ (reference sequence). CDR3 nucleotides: TGTGCCAGCAGCCCCAGGGCGGGGGCGGTCGAGCAGTACTTC. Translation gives CASSPRAGAVEQYF. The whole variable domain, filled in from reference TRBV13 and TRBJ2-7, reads AAGVIQSPRHLIKEKRETATLKCYPIPRHDTVYWYQQGPGQDPQFLISFYEKMQSDKGSIPDRFSAQQFSDYHSELNMSSLELGDSALYFCASSPRAGAVEQYFGPGTRLTVT.

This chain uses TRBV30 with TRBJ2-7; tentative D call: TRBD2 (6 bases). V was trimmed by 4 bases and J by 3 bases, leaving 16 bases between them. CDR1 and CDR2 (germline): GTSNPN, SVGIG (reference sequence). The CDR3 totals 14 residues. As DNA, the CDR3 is TGTGCCTGGACCCAAAGGAGGGATAGCTACGAGCAGTACTTC. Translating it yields CAWTQRRDSYEQYF. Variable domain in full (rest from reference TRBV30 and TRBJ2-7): SQTIHQWPATLVQPVGSPLSLECTVEGTSNPNLYWYRQAAGRGLQLLFYSVGIGQISSEVPQNLSASRPQDRQFILSSKKLLLSDSGFYLCAWTQRRDSYEQYFGPGTRLTVT.

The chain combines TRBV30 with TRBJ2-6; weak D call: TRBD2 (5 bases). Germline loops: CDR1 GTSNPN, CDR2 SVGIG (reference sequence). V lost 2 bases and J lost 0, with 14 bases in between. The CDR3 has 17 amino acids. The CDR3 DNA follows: TGTGCCTGGAGTCCCTGGAGGTCTGGCTCTGGGGCCAACGTCCTGACTTTC. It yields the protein CAWSPWRSGSGANVLTF. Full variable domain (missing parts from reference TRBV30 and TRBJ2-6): SQTIHQWPATLVQPVGSPLSLECTVEGTSNPNLYWYRQAAGRGLQLLFYSVGIGQISSEVPQNLSASRPQDRQFILSSKKLLLSDSGFYLCAWSPWRSGSGANVLTFGAGSRLTVL.

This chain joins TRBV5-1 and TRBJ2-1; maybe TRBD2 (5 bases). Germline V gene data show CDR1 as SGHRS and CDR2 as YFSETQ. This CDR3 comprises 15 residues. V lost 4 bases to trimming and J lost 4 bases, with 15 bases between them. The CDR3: CASSGGLEVYNEQFF. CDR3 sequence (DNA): TGCGCCAGCAGCGGCGGGCTGGAGGTTTACAATGAGCAGTTCTTC.

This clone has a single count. In DNA, the CDR3 is TGTGCCAGCAGGCACCCGGGGTCCCACCCCAATCAGCCCCAGCATTTT. This encodes CASRHPGSHPNQPQHF. The J gene is TRBJ1-5, the V gene TRBV6-6; no clear D. The CDR3 has 16 residues. V was shortened by 6 bases and J by 3 bases, with 18 bases between the two germline ends. Germline CDR1 is MNHNY and CDR2 is SVGAGI (reference sequence).

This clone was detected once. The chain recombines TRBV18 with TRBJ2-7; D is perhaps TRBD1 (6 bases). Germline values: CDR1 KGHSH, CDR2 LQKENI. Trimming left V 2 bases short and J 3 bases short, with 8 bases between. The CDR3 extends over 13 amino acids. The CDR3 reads CASSPRGHYEQYF. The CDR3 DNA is TGTGCCAGCTCACCAAGGGGACACTACGAGCAGTACTTC.

CDR3 sequence reads: CASSLTTSGRSPGELFF. In DNA form, the CDR3 reads TGTGCCAGCAGTTTAACTACTAGCGGGAGAAGCCCCGGGGAGCTGTTTTTT. The chain couples TRBV27 to TRBJ2-2; TRBD2 matches at 11 bases. CDR1 and CDR2 (germline): MNHEY, SMNVEV (reference sequence). The CDR3 length is 17 residues. V lost 2 bases and J lost 6; bases outside the gene matches: 8.

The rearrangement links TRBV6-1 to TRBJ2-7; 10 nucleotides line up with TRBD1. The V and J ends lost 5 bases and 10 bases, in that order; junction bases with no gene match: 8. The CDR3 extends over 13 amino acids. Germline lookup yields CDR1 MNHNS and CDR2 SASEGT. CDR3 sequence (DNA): TGTGCCAGCAGTCCAGGACAGGGGGATAATCAGTACTTC. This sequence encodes CASSPGQGDNQYF.

The CDR3 DNA reads as TGTGCCAGTAGTTCGTCGTTTGGGGCTGAGCAGTTCTTC. This encodes CASSSSFGAEQFF. The chain has TRBV19 and TRBJ2-1; D may be TRBD1 (5 bases). The germline V gene has CDR1 LNHDA and CDR2 SQIVND (reference sequence). The CDR3 has 13 amino acids. V was clipped by 5 bases and J by 9 bases, with 14 bases between them. The variable domain in full, completed from reference TRBV19 and TRBJ2-1, reads DGGITQSPKYLFRKEGQNVTLSCEQNLNHDAMYWYRQDPGQGLRLIYYSQIVNDFQKGDIAEGYSVSREKKESFPLTVTSAQKNPTAFYLCASSSSFGAEQFFGPGTRLTVL.

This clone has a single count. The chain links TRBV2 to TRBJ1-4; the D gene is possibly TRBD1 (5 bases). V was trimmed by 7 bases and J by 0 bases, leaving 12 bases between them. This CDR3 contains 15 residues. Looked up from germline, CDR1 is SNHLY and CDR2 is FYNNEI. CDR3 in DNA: TGTGCCAGCACCAAACAGGTCTCAACTAATGAAAAACTGTTTTTT. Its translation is CASTKQVSTNEKLFF.

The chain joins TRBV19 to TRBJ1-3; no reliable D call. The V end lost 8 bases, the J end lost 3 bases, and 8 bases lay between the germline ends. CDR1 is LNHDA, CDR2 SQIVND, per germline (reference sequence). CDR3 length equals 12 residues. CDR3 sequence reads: CASRPGGNTIYF. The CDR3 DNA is TGTGCCAGTCGGCCTGGTGGAAACACCATATATTTT. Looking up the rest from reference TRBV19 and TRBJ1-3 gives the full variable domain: DGGITQSPKYLFRKEGQNVTLSCEQNLNHDAMYWYRQDPGQGLRLIYYSQIVNDFQKGDIAEGYSVSREKKESFPLTVTSAQKNPTAFYLCASRPGGNTIYFGEGSWLTVV.

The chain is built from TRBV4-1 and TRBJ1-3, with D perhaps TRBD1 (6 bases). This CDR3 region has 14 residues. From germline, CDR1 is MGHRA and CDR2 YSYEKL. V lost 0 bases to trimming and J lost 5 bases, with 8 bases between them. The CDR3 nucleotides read TGCGCCAGCAGCCAAGATACAGGGAGAAACACCATATATTTT. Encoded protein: CASSQDTGRNTIYF.

This CDR3 is CASSNTGDGETQYF. The CDR3 DNA reads as TGTGCCAGCAGTAATACCGGGGACGGCGAGACCCAGTACTTC. The gene calls are TRBV7-9 and TRBJ2-5, with D perhaps assigned TRBD1 or TRBD2 (5 bases each). The CDR3 length is 14 residues. Germline V gene data show CDR1 as SEHNR and CDR2 as FQNEAQ (reference sequence). The V gene lost 6 bases and the J gene lost 5 bases, with 16 bases spanning the gap. The entire variable domain, with the rest obtained from reference TRBV7-9 and TRBJ2-5, is as follows: DTGVSQNPRHKITKRGQNVTFRCDPISEHNRLYWYRQTLGQGPEFLTYFQNEAQLEKSRLLSDRFSAERPKGSFSTLEIQRTEQGDSAMYLCASSNTGDGETQYFGPGTRLLVL.

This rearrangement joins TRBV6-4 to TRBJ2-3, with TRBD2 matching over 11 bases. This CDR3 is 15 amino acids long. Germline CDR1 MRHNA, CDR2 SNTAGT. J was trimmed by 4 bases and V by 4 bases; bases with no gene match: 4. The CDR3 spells CASSVSGRASDTQYF. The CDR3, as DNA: TGTGCCAGCAGTGTTAGCGGGAGGGCCTCAGATACGCAGTATTTT.

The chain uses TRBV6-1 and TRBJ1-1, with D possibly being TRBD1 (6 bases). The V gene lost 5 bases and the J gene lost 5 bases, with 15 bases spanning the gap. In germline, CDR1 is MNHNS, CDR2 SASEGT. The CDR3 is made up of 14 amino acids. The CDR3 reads CASSTEGVRTEAFF. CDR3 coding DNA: TGTGCCAGCAGTACTGAGGGGGTTCGGACTGAAGCTTTCTTT.

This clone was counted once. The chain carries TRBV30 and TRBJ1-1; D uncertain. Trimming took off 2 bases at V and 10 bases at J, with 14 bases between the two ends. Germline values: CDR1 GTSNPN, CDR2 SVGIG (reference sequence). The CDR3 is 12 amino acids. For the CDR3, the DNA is TGTGCCTGGAGTTATCTCAAGGTAGCAGCTTTCTTT. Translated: CAWSYLKVAAFF.

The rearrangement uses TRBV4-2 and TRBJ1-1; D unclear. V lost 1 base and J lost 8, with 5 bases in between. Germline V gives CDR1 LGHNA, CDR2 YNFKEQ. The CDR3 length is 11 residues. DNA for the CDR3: TGTGCCAGCAGCCAAGGCATCGAAGCTTTCTTT. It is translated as CASSQGIEAFF.